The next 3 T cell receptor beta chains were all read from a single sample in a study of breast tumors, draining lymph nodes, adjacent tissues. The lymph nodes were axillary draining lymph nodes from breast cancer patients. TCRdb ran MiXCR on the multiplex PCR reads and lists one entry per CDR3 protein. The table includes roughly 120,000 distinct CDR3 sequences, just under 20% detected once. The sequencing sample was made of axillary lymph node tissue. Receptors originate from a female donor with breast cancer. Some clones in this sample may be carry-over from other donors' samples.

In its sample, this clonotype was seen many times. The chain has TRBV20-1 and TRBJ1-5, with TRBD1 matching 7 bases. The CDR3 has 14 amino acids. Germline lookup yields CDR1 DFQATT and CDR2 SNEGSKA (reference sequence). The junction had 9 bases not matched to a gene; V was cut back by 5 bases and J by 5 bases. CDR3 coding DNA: TGCAGTGCTCCCCCCGGGACAGCCGATCAGCCCCAGCATTTT. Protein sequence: CSAPPGTADQPQHF.

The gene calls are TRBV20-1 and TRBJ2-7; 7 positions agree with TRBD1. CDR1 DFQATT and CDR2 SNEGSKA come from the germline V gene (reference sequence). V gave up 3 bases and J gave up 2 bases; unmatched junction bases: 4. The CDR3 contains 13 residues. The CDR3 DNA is TGCAGTGCTAGGACAGGGTCAGCCTACGAGCAGTACTTC. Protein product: CSARTGSAYEQYF.

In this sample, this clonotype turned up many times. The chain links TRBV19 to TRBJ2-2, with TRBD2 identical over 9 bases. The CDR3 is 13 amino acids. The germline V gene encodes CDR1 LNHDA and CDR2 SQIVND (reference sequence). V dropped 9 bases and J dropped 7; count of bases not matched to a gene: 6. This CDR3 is CASIAGVYGELFF. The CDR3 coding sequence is TGTGCCAGCATAGCGGGAGTGTACGGGGAGCTGTTTTTT.